These T cell receptor beta chains were read from a single sample in a study of cytotoxic CD8 clonotypes in ibrutinib-treated CLL. Method: immunoSEQ multiplex PCR; TCRdb's copy keeps in-frame clones and lacks some. The repertoire holds around 92,000 clones, with over 60% as singletons. The starting material was PBMCs, obtained after 24 months of ibrutinib treatment. The source of these receptors is a human donor with chronic lymphocytic leukemia. CDR3s leave out the opening cysteine and the closing phenylalanine or tryptophan. The order of the fields is CDR3 protein, V gene.

CDR3aa: ASSKYRDRSSGANVLT
v_gene: TRBV21-1

CDR3aa: ASSYSLTKGEQY
v_gene: TRBV6-5

CDR3aa: ASSQDLVTSYEQY
v_gene: TRBV4-2

CDR3aa: ASSAGTGAKGYEQY
v_gene: TRBV9

CDR3aa: ASSLGEQRYGYT
v_gene: TRBV5-1

CDR3aa: ASSHRTGRGTEAF
v_gene: TRBV5-1

CDR3aa: ASSQEGRGGYT
v_gene: TRBV14

CDR3aa: ASPIHRDREDTQY
v_gene: TRBV6-4

CDR3aa: ASSLGTIDGSTDTQY
v_gene: TRBV27

CDR3aa: ASSQVLTRGVEQY
v_gene: TRBV4-1

CDR3aa: ASSGQVDGYT
v_gene: TRBV6-1

CDR3aa: ASTEKRDRPYNEQF
v_gene: TRBV10-1

CDR3aa: ASSTSPSSYEQY
v_gene: TRBV19

CDR3aa: ATSDRGASPLH
v_gene: TRBV7-2

CDR3aa: ASSPNDRDQPQH
v_gene: TRBV27

CDR3aa: ASSERGTGGYNEQF
v_gene: TRBV6-4

CDR3aa: ASSILEGRGYT
v_gene: TRBV6-1

CDR3aa: ASSGLRVSYNEQF
v_gene: TRBV6-1

CDR3aa: ASSPSLGHQYEQY
v_gene: TRBV5-5

CDR3aa: ASSQDPSGTDTQY
v_gene: TRBV4-2

CDR3aa: ASRETSKTDTQY
v_gene: TRBV6-5

CDR3aa: ASSLVSGRPDGQF
v_gene: TRBV7-2

CDR3aa: ASSVAQGRGKNTEAF
v_gene: TRBV9

CDR3aa: ASSKALARSDEQY
v_gene: TRBV21-1

CDR3aa: ASSRTYRF
v_gene: TRBV7-3

CDR3aa: SVELGQGSEQY
v_gene: TRBV29-1

CDR3aa: AWVGQHTDTQY
v_gene: TRBV30

CDR3aa: ATRQGMNTEAF
v_gene: TRBV10-3

CDR3aa: ASRGLGRDEQY
v_gene: TRBV19

CDR3aa: ASSIRQGMNEQY
v_gene: TRBV7-7

CDR3aa: ASSAGLAGVETQY
v_gene: TRBV7-9

CDR3aa: ASSLGGTGGQETQY
v_gene: TRBV7-6

CDR3aa: ASSRTGGGYEQY
v_gene: TRBV5-8

CDR3aa: ASSRRPLGQWDEQF
v_gene: TRBV27

CDR3aa: ASSLESFGPEAF
v_gene: TRBV7-9

CDR3aa: ASSPRGTKNIQY
v_gene: TRBV7-9

CDR3aa: ASSPSGQGRTEAF
v_gene: TRBV18

CDR3aa: ASSLLGGPSVEQY
v_gene: TRBV7-3

CDR3aa: ASSPPAGRNEQY
v_gene: TRBV6-6

CDR3aa: ASSIKGIMYEQY
v_gene: TRBV19

CDR3aa: ASSPETIATNEKLF
v_gene: TRBV18

CDR3aa: ASSQVGLAGGKETQY
v_gene: TRBV4-2

CDR3aa: ASSWQVLTEQPQH
v_gene: TRBV6-1

CDR3aa: ASSYIRGRVGNQPQH
v_gene: TRBV28

CDR3aa: ASSPLRGFVTEAF
v_gene: TRBV5-8

CDR3aa: ASSLGDPGNTIY
v_gene: TRBV5-1

CDR3aa: SVEPPPGQGAEDEQY
v_gene: TRBV29-1

CDR3aa: ASRLQNTEAF
v_gene: TRBV28

CDR3aa: ASSQRPGEGNQPQH
v_gene: TRBV23-1